The 22 T cell receptor beta chains below all came from one sample that was sequenced in a study of regulatory T cells in long-lasting Graves disease. The TCR beta library used iRepertoire HTBI primers with Arm-PCR amplification of CDR3. MiXCR, applied by TCRdb to the multiplex PCR reads, yields one record per CDR3 protein. The table has about 620,000 distinct CDR3 sequences, around 15% seen once. Time point given: newly diagnosed GD, antithyroid drugs for less than 3 months. The TCR library was made from RNA that had been extracted from PBMCs in TRIzol. The same sample was also used in a study of T cells in Graves' hyperthyroidism and ophthalmopathy.

Sequenced material: peripheral blood mononuclear cells (PBMCs), taken at new diagnosis, from a patient treated with antithyroid drugs. All receptors come from a woman aged 30 to 39 with Graves disease.

Many counts were recorded for this clonotype. The rearrangement uses TRBV6-1 and TRBJ1-1, with D hard to call. V gave up 11 bases and J gave up 5 bases, with 18 bases separating them. This CDR3 has 13 amino acids. CDR1 MNHNS and CDR2 SASEGT come from the germline V gene. This chain's CDR3 is CAYGGTTGTEAFF. In DNA, the CDR3 is TGTGCCTACGGAGGAACTACCGGGACTGAAGCTTTCTTT.

This clonotype appeared many times. The genes are TRBV28 and TRBJ2-5, with 8 nucleotides matching TRBD1. Germline CDR1 is MDHEN and CDR2 is SYDVKM. V was clipped by 2 bases and J by 1 base; unmatched bases: 6. The CDR3 covers 16 residues. CDR3 coding DNA: TGTGCCAGCAGTTTACAGACAGGGGCGTTCCAAGAGACCCAGTACTTC. It codes for CASSLQTGAFQETQYF.

V gene TRBV5-6 combines with J gene TRBJ1-3; D not resolved. V lost 4 bases, J lost 1 base, and 12 bases lay in between. Germline values: CDR1 SGHDT, CDR2 YYEEEE. The CDR3 has 15 amino acids. In nucleotides, the CDR3 is TGTGCCAGCAGCCAAGAATCAGTTTCTGGAAACACCATATATTTT. Residues: CASSQESVSGNTIYF.

This clonotype turned up a few times. This chain uses TRBV7-9 with TRBJ2-2; 7 bases are shared with TRBD1. Germline V lookup: CDR1 SEHNR, CDR2 FQNEAQ (reference sequence). The CDR3 is made up of 14 amino acids. Germline trimming cut 5 bases from V and 6 bases from J; bases unmatched to any gene: 6. This CDR3 reads CASSQDRLSGELFF. For the CDR3, the DNA is TGTGCCAGCAGCCAGGACAGGTTATCCGGGGAGCTGTTTTTT. The full variable domain, completed using reference TRBV7-9 and TRBJ2-2, is DTGVSQNPRHKITKRGQNVTFRCDPISEHNRLYWYRQTLGQGPEFLTYFQNEAQLEKSRLLSDRFSAERPKGSFSTLEIQRTEQGDSAMYLCASSQDRLSGELFFGEGSRLTVL.

The CDR3 bases are TGTGCCAGCAGCTTACCCAGGGATGGAGATGAGCAGTTCTTC. The encoded protein is CASSLPRDGDEQFF. This rearrangement joins TRBV5-5 to TRBJ2-1; tentatively, D is TRBD1 (5 bases). Looked up from germline, CDR1 is SGHKS and CDR2 is YYEKEE (reference sequence). The CDR3 spans 14 residues. Trimming removed 2 bases from V and 8 bases from J, with 14 bases in between.

The table lists this clonotype with many counts. The rearrangement links TRBV28 to TRBJ1-1, with unresolved D. Between the trimmed V and J ends, which lost 5 bases and 4 bases, there was a span of 5 bases. The CDR3 runs to 11 residues. Germline CDR1 is MDHEN and CDR2 is SYDVKM. The CDR3 region is CASSTPTEAFF. In nucleotides, the CDR3 is TGTGCCAGCAGTACCCCCACTGAAGCTTTCTTT.

This clonotype has ten or more counts. The chain couples TRBV28 to TRBJ1-2; 8 bases line up with TRBD1. The CDR3 sequence is 12 residues long. V lost 8 bases, J lost 8 bases, and 7 bases stayed unmatched. Germline values: CDR1 MDHEN, CDR2 SYDVKM. The CDR3 region is CASSRDRLGYTF. CDR3 coding DNA: TGTGCCAGCTCCCGGGACAGGCTCGGCTACACCTTC.

The chain joins TRBV12-3 or TRBV12-4 to TRBJ2-6; D not certain. V lost 10 bases and J lost 0, with 10 bases in between. This CDR3 region has 14 residues. CDR3 protein: CANLPASGANVLTF. The CDR3 DNA reads TGTGCCAACCTCCCGGCCTCTGGGGCCAACGTCCTGACTTTC.

This clonotype occurred many times. The rearrangement links TRBV6-5 to TRBJ2-5, with D perhaps matching TRBD1 or TRBD2 (5 bases each). Germline-derived CDR1 and CDR2 are MNHEY and SVGAGI. Trimming took 0 bases from V and 7 from J, leaving 6 bases between them. The CDR3 contains 12 residues. For the CDR3, the DNA is TGTGCCAGCAGTTACTCGAGGGGGACCCAGTACTTC. Translation gives CASSYSRGTQYF.

Many counts were recorded for this clonotype. The chain joins TRBV20-1 to TRBJ2-3, with D uncertain. The CDR3 consists of 14 residues. Per the germline V gene, CDR1 is DFQATT and CDR2 is SNEGSKA (reference sequence). V lost 4 bases and J lost 4, with 15 bases in between. The CDR3 region is CSAKEWVEADTQYF. DNA of the CDR3: TGCAGTGCTAAGGAGTGGGTTGAGGCAGATACGCAGTATTTT.

This clonotype was detected only once. This rearrangement joins TRBV20-1 to TRBJ1-5; D gene uncertain. CDR1 and CDR2 from the germline V gene are DFQATT and SNEGSKA (reference sequence). Trimming left V 0 bases short and J 6 bases short, with 9 bases between. The CDR3 is 13 residues long. Written as DNA, the CDR3 is TGCAGTGCTAGAGAAACTAGAGTTCAGCCCCAGCATTTT. It is translated as CSARETRVQPQHF.

The chain couples TRBV10-3 to TRBJ2-4, with D possibly being TRBD1 (6 bases). The CDR3 is made up of 15 amino acids. Germline V gene sequence: CDR1 ENHRY, CDR2 SYGVKD. V lost 3 bases, J lost 1 base, and 10 bases lay in between. The CDR3 reads CAISDKRGAKNIQYF. CDR3 nucleotide sequence: TGTGCCATCAGTGATAAAAGGGGGGCCAAAAACATTCAGTACTTC.

Many counts were recorded for this clonotype. The chain couples TRBV6-2 or TRBV6-3 to TRBJ2-7, with 8 bases aligning to TRBD1. In germline, CDR1 is MNHEY, CDR2 SVGEGT. V lost 7 bases, J lost 4 bases, and 3 bases stayed unmatched. The CDR3 runs 12 residues. CDR3 bases: TGTGCCAGCACGGGACAGGCTTACGAGCAGTACTTC. Its protein product is CASTGQAYEQYF.

This clonotype was found many times. The rearrangement uses TRBV27 and TRBJ2-1, with TRBD2 matching over 16 bases. The CDR3 has 18 residues. Germline-derived CDR1 and CDR2 are MNHEY and SMNVEV (reference sequence). The V gene end was trimmed by 5 bases and the J gene end by 9 bases; junction bases not matched to a gene: 13. The DNA of the CDR3 is TGTGCCAGCAGTCAACTCGGGACTAGCGGGAGGGCTTTTAGTGAGCAGTTCTTC. Residues: CASSQLGTSGRAFSEQFF.

Points on this clonotype: A single base separates this from a much larger clone, so it may be a read error. This chain links TRBV20-1 with TRBJ1-4, with TRBD1 as a possible D gene (5 bases). V was shortened by 5 bases and J by 7 bases, with 17 bases between the two germline ends. Germline assignment: CDR1 DFQATT and CDR2 SNEGSKA (reference sequence). The CDR3 sequence is 14 residues long. For the CDR3, the DNA is TGCAGTGCTGGGGGACGCCTAGGAAGTGAAAAACTGTTTTTT. The encoded protein is CSAGGRLGSEKLFF.

This clonotype was counted between two and nine times. The chain uses TRBV30 and TRBJ2-3; no definite D call. The length of the CDR3 is 12 residues. CDR1 is GTSNPN, CDR2 SVGIG, per germline (reference sequence). Trimming removed 4 bases at V and 5 bases at J, with 10 bases between. CDR3 protein: CAWTVGGDTQYF. The CDR3 nucleotides read TGTGCCTGGACGGTTGGCGGAGATACGCAGTATTTT.

In its sample, this clonotype was seen many times. This chain joins TRBV19 and TRBJ1-5, with 7 bases identical to TRBD1. The junction had 7 bases not matched to a gene; V was cut back by 4 bases and J by 4 bases. Germline lookup yields CDR1 LNHDA and CDR2 SQIVND (reference sequence). The CDR3 sequence is 15 residues long. CDR3 sequence reads: CASSTTGRTNQPQHF. Here the CDR3 DNA reads TGTGCCAGTAGTACGACAGGGCGAACAAATCAGCCCCAGCATTTT.

This chain links TRBV12-3 or TRBV12-4 with TRBJ2-2; D possibly corresponds to TRBD1 (5 bases). This CDR3 is 16 amino acids long. V lost 3 bases, J lost 5 bases, and 16 bases lay in between. CDR3 protein: CASSFPQGVGTGELFF. The CDR3 DNA follows: TGTGCCAGCAGTTTCCCCCAGGGCGTGGGAACCGGGGAGCTGTTTTTT.

This clonotype was recorded many times. The chain couples TRBV30 to TRBJ1-1; TRBD1 is a possible D gene (5 bases). Trimming took 1 base from V and 2 from J, leaving 8 bases between them. This CDR3 contains 13 residues. CDR1 and CDR2 (germline): GTSNPN, SVGIG (reference sequence). The CDR3 loop reads CAWSGQTNTEAFF. CDR3 coding DNA: TGTGCCTGGAGTGGACAGACTAACACTGAAGCTTTCTTT.

CDR3 loop: CAWSVEQRTQYF. In nucleotides, the CDR3 is TGTGCCTGGAGTGTAGAACAGCGCACGCAGTATTTT. This chain connects TRBV30 to TRBJ2-3; D gene unclear. CDR1 GTSNPN and CDR2 SVGIG come from the germline V gene (reference sequence). With 0 bases removed from V and 9 bases from J, the gap between germline ends came to 10 bases. There are 12 residues in the CDR3.

This clonotype was seen repeatedly, ten times or more. This sequence joins TRBV6-1 and TRBJ1-5; no firm D call. CDR3 length equals 15 residues. Germline V gene lookup returns CDR1 MNHNS and CDR2 SASEGT. Trimming left V 8 bases short and J 3 bases short, with 17 bases between. This CDR3 reads CASRQAGHNNQPQHF. The CDR3 region has the DNA TGTGCCAGCCGTCAAGCTGGGCATAACAATCAGCCCCAGCATTTT.

This chain joins TRBV12-3 or TRBV12-4 and TRBJ1-2, with 7 bases lining up with TRBD1. Trimming cost V 5 bases and J 5 bases; bases outside gene matches: 14. CDR3 size: 16 residues. As DNA, the CDR3 is TGTGCCAGCAGTCGTCGCCACACAGGGGCTCGTTATGGCTACACCTTC. The encoded protein is CASSRRHTGARYGYTF.